This TCR beta chain appears in the sequencing data of a study of cytomegalovirus exposure and HLA in healthy donors. With 3 bases clipped from V and 6 bases from J, the junction kept 9 bases outside the gene matches. CDR1 is SGHNT and CDR2 is YYREEE in the germline V gene (reference sequence). CDR3 length: 15 residues. This clone was seen only a few times. Its target is not known. Primers for the PCR totalled 60 Vbeta and 13 Jbeta. Sequencing was performed with immunoSEQ multiplex PCR; in TCRdb, only in-frame clones are kept and a portion is missing. Among about 190,000 clones, under 80% were seen once, and the ten largest hold approximately 4.8%. Whole-study results and caveats: Owing to their indistinguishability, certain V segments, notably TRBV6-2 and TRBV6-3, were excluded. In an earlier analysis, productive rearrangement rates for most beta V segments clustered near 87% or 30%.

This chain joins TRBV5-4 and TRBJ2-7, with TRBD1 identical over 10 bases. The sequencing input was PBMCs. The TCR comes from a man aged 25 to 40 in good health and CMV-seropositive. CDR3 bases: TGTGCCAGCAGCTCAATGGACAGGGGGGGTTCCGAGCAGTACTTC. Its protein is CASSSMDRGGSEQYF.